The T cell receptor (beta chain) described here comes from a study of blood T cell repertoires in COVID-19. Data came from immunoSEQ multiplex PCR; TCRdb stores just in-frame clones and leaves some out. Of approximately 210,000 clones listed, roughly 85% are singletons. This CDR3 contains 15 residues. The trim removed 4 bases at V and 3 bases at J, leaving 8 bases unmatched. Germline CDR1 is SGHRS and CDR2 is YFSETQ. The receptor was isolated from a man younger than 40 who had recovered from COVID-19. The chain employs TRBV5-1 and TRBJ1-2, with 8 bases that match TRBD1. The sequenced sample was peripheral blood. CDR3 amino acids: CASSVAGQGDYGYTF. DNA for the CDR3: TGCGCCAGCAGCGTTGCCGGACAGGGAGACTATGGCTACACCTTC.